The 3 T cell receptor beta chains in this list originate from one sample, sequenced in a study of T cell responses to AZD1222 COVID-19 vaccine. Sequenced by immunoSEQ multiplex PCR; TCRdb stores in-frame clones only, minus some. The sample has about 130,000 clones, over 75% seen once. Sample: peripheral blood, taken on day 0 of AZD1222 vaccination. The receptors were sampled from an adult in good health.

The V call is TRBV7-9, the J call TRBJ2-7, with 8 positions matching TRBD1. Germline V CDR1 and CDR2: SEHNR, FQNEAQ (reference sequence). The CDR3 sequence is 13 residues long. The junction had 3 bases not matched to a gene; V was cut back by 2 bases and J by 6 bases. DNA of the CDR3: TGTGCCAGCAGCTTACCCGACAGGGGCGAGCAGTACTTC. Its translation: CASSLPDRGEQYF.

The sample holds one count of this clone. The rearrangement uses TRBV7-2 and TRBJ2-5; the D is unclear. V lost 7 bases, J lost 5 bases, and 14 bases lay in between. The length of the CDR3 is 13 residues. CDR1 and CDR2 (germline): SGHTA, FQGNSA. The CDR3, as DNA: TGTGCCAGCACCCGGTCGGGTGGCGAGACCCAGTACTTC. The encoded protein is CASTRSGGETQYF.

The V gene is TRBV7-9, the J gene TRBJ2-7; 9 nucleotides match TRBD1. Germline lookup yields CDR1 SEHNR and CDR2 FQNEAQ (reference sequence). The CDR3 is 17 amino acids. The trim removed 5 bases at V and 2 bases at J, leaving 13 bases unmatched. The CDR3 sequence: CASSAGTGSQQPYEQYF. Written as DNA, the CDR3 is TGTGCCAGCAGCGCAGGGACAGGGAGTCAACAACCCTACGAGCAGTACTTC.